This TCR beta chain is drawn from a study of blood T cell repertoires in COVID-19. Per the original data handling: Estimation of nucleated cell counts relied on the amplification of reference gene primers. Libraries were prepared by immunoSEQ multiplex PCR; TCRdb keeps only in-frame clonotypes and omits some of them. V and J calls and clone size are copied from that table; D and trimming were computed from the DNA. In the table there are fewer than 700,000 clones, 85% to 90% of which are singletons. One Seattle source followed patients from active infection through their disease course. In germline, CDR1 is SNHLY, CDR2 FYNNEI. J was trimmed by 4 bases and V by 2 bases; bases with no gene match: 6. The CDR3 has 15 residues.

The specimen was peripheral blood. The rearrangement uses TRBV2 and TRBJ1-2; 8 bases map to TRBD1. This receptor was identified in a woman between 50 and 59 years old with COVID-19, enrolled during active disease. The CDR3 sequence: CASSESGGETYGYTF. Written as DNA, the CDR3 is TGTGCCAGCAGTGAATCAGGGGGCGAGACCTATGGCTACACCTTC. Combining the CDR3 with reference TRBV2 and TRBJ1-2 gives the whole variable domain EPEVTQTPSHQVTQMGQEVILRCVPISNHLYFYWYRQILGQKVEFLVSFYNNEISEKSEIFDDQFSVERPDGSNFTLKIRSTKLEDSAMYFCASSESGGETYGYTFGSGTRLTVV.